This T cell receptor beta chain was recorded in a study of response to subunit inactivated influenza vaccine (dated by TCRdb to about 2018). General notes on the study: Deep quantitative T cell receptor repertoire profiling was used in the study to track responses to a trivalent subunit inactivated influenza vaccine.

The germline V gene encodes CDR1 MNHEY and CDR2 SVGAGI. The CDR3, cysteine through phenylalanine, is 17 amino acids long. Just CDR3 DNA is preserved here, 51 bases in frame from base 1. Ends trimmed: V by 4 bases, J by 0 bases; bases unmatched to a gene: 11. Comment on this clonotype: Its recognized antigen is unknown. No clone much larger than this one lies a single base away; base qualities are absent.

The protocol used for the library was RT-PCR. Sequencing used an Illumina HiSeq 2500. TCRdb reran the public reads through fastp at Q25 and MiXCR, keeping productive beta chains. All rows with the same CDR3 protein become a single entry with the most common DNA and genes. For this sample the table gives hundreds of thousands of distinct CDR3 sequences, of which around 25% were detected only once. Approximately 2% of the sample comes from the top ten. Points the paper makes about the study in general: It was suggested by the authors that each seasonal influenza vaccination may recruit only a limited number of new T cells.

Sequencing used CD4+ T cells sorted from PBMCs, obtained roughly 5 days after vaccination. The rearranged segments are TRBV6-5 and TRBJ1-2; 7 central nucleotides agree with TRBD1. This TCR derives from a man aged 45-65 years who received an inactivated influenza vaccine. Donor details come from another sample of the same person, matched by shared clones. DNA sequence: TGTGCCAGCAGTTCTTACCGGGACAGTCTTACTAACTATGGCTACACCTTC. Its coded protein is CASSSYRDSLTNYGYTF.